In this sample, the clone carrying this TCR beta chain turned up a few times. Its antigen is unidentified. In the library, individual cDNA molecules carried attached unique molecular identifiers. MiXCR, run by TCRdb on the 5' RACE reads, gives a single entry per CDR3 protein. Of around 64,000 distinct CDR3 sequences listed, more than 9.5% were seen once; the top ten hold around 6%. The sample comes from a study of early T cells in non-severe SARS-CoV-2 infection. Turning to the study itself: Chains from this unsorted whole-blood bulk RNA could not be paired.

Germline loops: CDR1 SGHKS, CDR2 YYEKEE (reference sequence). The CDR3 has 15 amino acids. Deletions cut 0 bases from V and 0 bases from J, with 4 bases between. Findings and limits, study-wide: In VDJdb matching, anti-spike CD8 responses were favored while private and CD4 specificities went missing.

This clonotype was sampled from an adult who was a healthcare worker with PCR-confirmed SARS-CoV-2 infection or an uninfected control (not recorded which). This chain joins TRBV5-5 and TRBJ1-6; no reliable D call. The sequencing here drew on whole blood, taken at baseline. Here the CDR3 DNA reads TGTGCCAGCAGCTTGGCGCGCTCCTATAATTCACCCCTCCACTTT. Residues: CASSLARSYNSPLHF.